These 32 T cell receptor beta chains were sequenced from one sample in a study of regulatory T cells in long-lasting Graves disease. The authors built TCR beta libraries using iRepertoire HTBI primers and Arm-PCR of CDR3 regions. Each CDR3 protein gets one entry after TCRdb re-called the multiplex PCR reads with MiXCR. The sample includes about 330,000 distinct CDR3 sequences, 16% of them seen just once. Indicated time point: newly diagnosed GD, antithyroid drugs for less than 3 months. TCR sequences were obtained from RNA taken from PBMCs. The same sample was also studied in work on T cells in Graves' hyperthyroidism and ophthalmopathy.

The material sequenced was peripheral blood mononuclear cells (PBMCs), taken at new diagnosis, from a patient treated with antithyroid drugs. These receptors all come from a woman aged 18 to 35 with Graves disease.

This chain connects TRBV29-1 to TRBJ2-7; D uncertain. V was shortened by 3 bases and J by 3 bases, with 9 bases between the two germline ends. CDR1 is SQVTM, CDR2 ANQGSEA, per germline. This CDR3 is 12 amino acids long. CDR3 in DNA: TGCAGCGTTGAGAGGTCAGACTACGAGCAGTACTTC. Amino acids: CSVERSDYEQYF.

Points on this clonotype: Given a much more abundant clone one base away, this may be a read error. The rearrangement joins TRBV3-1 to TRBJ1-1; no clear D. The CDR3 is 13 amino acids. Germline loops: CDR1 LGHDT, CDR2 YNNKEL (reference sequence). CDR3 protein: CASSGSGNTEASF. In nucleotides, the CDR3 is TGTGCCAGTTCGGGGAGTGGGAACACTGAAGCTTCCTTT.

The table lists this clonotype with many counts. The chain uses TRBV29-1 and TRBJ1-1; a possible D gene is TRBD1 (6 bases). Trimming took off 6 bases at V and 0 bases at J, with 14 bases between the two ends. The CDR3 covers 14 residues. The V gene's germline CDR1 is SQVTM and CDR2 ANQGSEA. CDR3 nucleotide sequence: TGCAGCGTGATAACAGGGACCATGAACACTGAAGCTTTCTTT. It yields the protein CSVITGTMNTEAFF.

At least ten counts were recorded for this clonotype. The chain links TRBV7-8 to TRBJ1-2; no definite D call. CDR1 is SGHVS, CDR2 FQNEAQ, per germline. The V end lost 3 bases, the J end lost 4 bases, and 24 bases lay between the germline ends. This CDR3 has 18 residues. CDR3 nucleotide sequence: TGTGCCAGCAGCTTGTACAGAGTACCTAACCTACTTCTCTATGGCTACACCTTC. This encodes CASSLYRVPNLLLYGYTF.

The chain joins TRBV7-9 to TRBJ1-5, with D unresolved. CDR3 length: 15 amino acids. Germline V gene sequence: CDR1 SEHNR, CDR2 FQNEAQ (reference sequence). The V end lost 3 bases, the J end lost 4 bases, and 13 bases lay between the germline ends. CDR3 sequence: CASSFSAGSNQPQHF. Here the CDR3 DNA reads TGTGCCAGCAGCTTTTCGGCCGGCAGTAATCAGCCCCAGCATTTT.

This clonotype was recorded many times. This chain joins TRBV30 and TRBJ2-1; a weak D match, TRBD2 (5 bases). This CDR3 has 16 residues. With 1 base removed from V and 2 bases from J, the gap between germline ends came to 15 bases. Per germline, CDR1 GTSNPN and CDR2 SVGIG (reference sequence). The CDR3 loop reads CAWSAGSRITYNEQFF. For the CDR3, the DNA is TGTGCCTGGAGTGCGGGGTCCCGAATTACCTACAATGAGCAGTTCTTC. Full variable domain (outside the CDR3, taken from reference TRBV30 and TRBJ2-1): SQTIHQWPATLVQPVGSPLSLECTVEGTSNPNLYWYRQAAGRGLQLLFYSVGIGQISSEVPQNLSASRPQDRQFILSSKKLLLSDSGFYLCAWSAGSRITYNEQFFGPGTRLTVL.

V is TRBV5-1 and J is TRBJ1-2; D remains unclear. The CDR3 sequence is 17 residues long. Deletions cut 4 bases from V and 0 bases from J, with 19 bases between. CDR1 and CDR2 (germline): SGHRS, YFSETQ. Written as DNA, the CDR3 is TGCGCCAGCAGCAGTGACGGCGGATGGATTACTAACTATGGCTACACCTTC. Protein product: CASSSDGGWITNYGYTF.

In the case of this clonotype: Since a much larger clone is just one base distant, this may be a read error. This sequence joins TRBV5-1 and TRBJ2-7; 7 nucleotides line up with TRBD2. This CDR3 comprises 11 residues. With 3 bases clipped from V and 6 bases from J, the junction kept 0 bases outside the gene matches. Germline-derived CDR1 and CDR2 are SGHRS and YFSETQ. The CDR3 spells CASSWGGEQYF. The CDR3 coding sequence is TGCGCCAGCAGCTGGGGGGGCGAGCAGTACTTC.

This clonotype has a count of ten or more. Here the CDR3 DNA reads TGTGCCAGCTCACCAGTGAGGTACAATGAGCAGTTCTTC. Amino acid sequence: CASSPVRYNEQFF. The J gene is TRBJ2-1, the V gene TRBV18; D remains ambiguous. The CDR3 totals 13 residues. V was clipped by 2 bases and J by 4 bases, with 6 bases between them. Per germline, CDR1 KGHSH and CDR2 LQKENI. The whole variable domain, filled in from reference TRBV18 and TRBJ2-1, reads NAGVMQNPRHLVRRRGQEARLRCSPMKGHSHVYWYRQLPEEGLKFMVYLQKENIIDESGMPKERFSAEFPKEGPSILRIQQVVRGDSAAYFCASSPVRYNEQFFGPGTRLTVL.

The chain is built from TRBV20-1 and TRBJ2-7; D unresolved. Germline loops: CDR1 DFQATT, CDR2 SNEGSKA (reference sequence). The CDR3 runs to 11 residues. Deletions cut 3 bases from V and 6 bases from J, with 9 bases between. The CDR3 bases are TGCAGTGCTAGGGCCCCCGTCGAGCAGTACTTC. Its protein is CSARAPVEQYF.

The chain combines TRBV6-1 with TRBJ1-3, with TRBD1 matching 7 bases. CDR1 MNHNS and CDR2 SASEGT come from the germline V gene. With V trimmed by 5 bases and J by 4 bases, 5 bases remained unmatched. The CDR3 is 14 residues long. The CDR3 reads CASSTTGIGNTIYF. In nucleotides, the CDR3 is TGTGCCAGCAGTACGACAGGGATCGGAAACACCATATATTTT.

This clonotype was seen only a few times. This chain joins TRBV7-9 and TRBJ1-2, with D perhaps matching TRBD1 (6 bases). Germline V gene lookup returns CDR1 SEHNR and CDR2 FQNEAQ (reference sequence). This CDR3 has 15 amino acids. V was shortened by 5 bases and J by 8 bases, with 21 bases between the two germline ends. The DNA for the CDR3 is TGTGCCAGCAGCCTGCAGGGGTCTTCAGCAAGGGGCTACACCTTC. Translated: CASSLQGSSARGYTF. Full variable domain (outside the CDR3, taken from reference TRBV7-9 and TRBJ1-2): DTGVSQNPRHKITKRGQNVTFRCDPISEHNRLYWYRQTLGQGPEFLTYFQNEAQLEKSRLLSDRFSAERPKGSFSTLEIQRTEQGDSAMYLCASSLQGSSARGYTFGSGTRLTVV.

Comments on this clonotype: A read error may explain this, as a much larger clone is one base away. This is likely a read error, given that the CDR3 carries no conserved phenylalanine or tryptophan at its end. The chain combines TRBV28 with TRBJ1-2; weak D call: TRBD1 (5 bases). CDR3 size: 14 residues. Trimming took off 5 bases at V and 8 bases at J, with 18 bases between the two ends. The germline gives CDR1 MDHEN, CDR2 SYDVKM. CDR3 in amino acids: CASSLIFRDTGYTS. The CDR3 DNA is TGTGCCAGCAGTCTAATTTTCAGGGATACGGGCTACACCTCC.

This clonotype was counted at least ten times. The chain uses TRBV6-1 and TRBJ2-7, with D possibly called TRBD1 or TRBD2 (6 bases each). Germline CDR1 reads MNHNS; CDR2 reads SASEGT. The germline V and J ends were trimmed by 2 bases and 2 bases, with 19 bases remaining between them. The CDR3 contains 17 residues. CDR3 DNA sequence: TGTGCCAGCAGTGAAAGCTGGGGGCGGGGATACACCTACGAGCAGTACTTC. This codes for CASSESWGRGYTYEQYF.

This chain links TRBV24-1 with TRBJ2-2; D tentatively reads TRBD1 or TRBD2 (5 bases each). V was trimmed by 0 bases and J by 4 bases, leaving 11 bases between them. This CDR3 has 16 amino acids. The germline CDR1 and CDR2 sequences are KGHDR and SFDVKD. Here the CDR3 DNA reads TGTGCCACCAGTGATTTGAAAGGGACCCCCACCGGGGAGCTGTTTTTT. This encodes CATSDLKGTPTGELFF.

This clonotype has only a few counts. This chain links TRBV19 with TRBJ1-1; no reliable D call. Germline loops: CDR1 LNHDA, CDR2 SQIVND (reference sequence). The CDR3 totals 13 residues. Trimming shortened V by 5 bases and J by 4 bases, and 11 bases separated the two germline ends. CDR3 coding DNA: TGTGCCAGTAGTCTCTCAGAGGGCACTGAAGCTTTCTTT. This encodes CASSLSEGTEAFF.

The CDR3 is CASSPGSLQETQYF. CDR3 nucleotides: TGTGCCAGCAGCCCCGGGTCCCTTCAGGAGACCCAGTACTTC. The chain combines TRBV5-4 with TRBJ2-5, with no clear D. With 4 bases removed from V and 5 bases from J, the gap between germline ends came to 15 bases. From germline, CDR1 is SGHNT and CDR2 YYREEE (reference sequence). The CDR3 is 14 amino acids.

This clonotype was found many times. The chain couples TRBV3-1 to TRBJ2-3, with D perhaps TRBD1 or TRBD2 (5 bases each). Trimming pared 1 base from V and 2 bases from J, leaving 10 bases between. This CDR3 region has 15 residues. Germline V lookup: CDR1 LGHDT, CDR2 YNNKEL (reference sequence). CDR3 DNA sequence: TGTGCCAGCAGCCAAGTCGGGACGAACACAGATACGCAGTATTTT. Protein sequence: CASSQVGTNTDTQYF.

The rearrangement joins TRBV5-1 to TRBJ2-1; 15 bases map to TRBD2. The CDR3 is 20 amino acids. CDR1 is SGHRS, CDR2 YFSETQ, per germline. Losses at the gene ends were 4 bases for V and 2 bases for J; bases not matched to a gene: 13. CDR3 protein: CASSSPGTSGGWRTYNEQFF. The CDR3, as DNA: TGCGCCAGCAGCAGCCCCGGGACTAGCGGGGGGTGGCGGACCTACAATGAGCAGTTCTTC.

V usage is TRBV30 and J usage is TRBJ2-4; D is unresolved. The germline CDR1 and CDR2 sequences are GTSNPN and SVGIG (reference sequence). V was trimmed by 0 bases and J by 5 bases, leaving 23 bases between them. The CDR3 contains 18 residues. CDR3 protein: CAWSVNGPGPTAENIQYF. The CDR3 coding sequence is TGTGCCTGGAGTGTAAACGGGCCGGGCCCCACCGCCGAAAACATTCAGTACTTC.

Concerning this clonotype: This may come from a read error, since a much larger clone is one base off. Since no conserved phenylalanine or tryptophan closes the CDR3, a read error is the likely cause. This chain uses TRBV7-3 with TRBJ1-2, with a possible D match to TRBD1 (5 bases). Germline-derived CDR1 and CDR2 are SGHTA and FQGTGA. The CDR3 has 14 amino acids. V was shortened by 4 bases and J by 3 bases, with 12 bases between the two germline ends. The CDR3 DNA follows: TGTGCCAGCAGCTCCGGGACCTACGACTATGGCTACACCTCC. Translated: CASSSGTYDYGYTS.

This clonotype has at least ten counts. The CDR3 nucleotides are TGTGCCACCAGCAGAGATTGGTCAGCTGGGGCCAACGTCCTGACTTTC. Protein product: CATSRDWSAGANVLTF. The V call is TRBV15, the J call TRBJ2-6; D gene unclear. Germline CDR1 is LNHNV and CDR2 is YYDKDF (reference sequence). The CDR3 consists of 16 residues. The ends were cut back, 0 bases at V and 2 bases at J, with 8 bases in the middle.

This clonotype was seen a few times. The rearrangement uses TRBV5-4 and TRBJ2-5, with D possibly TRBD1 on 6 matching bases. V was cut by 2 bases and J by 4 bases, with 12 bases left in between. The V gene's germline CDR1 is SGHNT and CDR2 YYREEE (reference sequence). The CDR3 runs 14 residues. This chain's CDR3 is CASSLIRGGETQYF. Here the CDR3 DNA reads TGTGCCAGCAGCTTAATCCGAGGGGGAGAGACCCAGTACTTC.

The genes are TRBV20-1 and TRBJ2-1; 9 nucleotides match TRBD2. Trimming cost V 6 bases and J 5 bases; bases outside gene matches: 5. The CDR3 consists of 13 residues. The germline V gene encodes CDR1 DFQATT and CDR2 SNEGSKA (reference sequence). In DNA form, the CDR3 reads TGCAGTGCCGCGGGGGGGGGCAACAATGAGCAGTTCTTC. Translated, it gives CSAAGGGNNEQFF.

This clonotype has a count of ten or more. The J gene is TRBJ2-7, the V gene TRBV28; no clear D gene. V was pared by 6 bases and J by 0 bases, with 6 bases between. Germline V lookup: CDR1 MDHEN, CDR2 SYDVKM. This CDR3 is 12 amino acids long. CDR3 nucleotide sequence: TGTGCCAGCAGGGGATCCTCCTACGAGCAGTACTTC. Its protein product is CASRGSSYEQYF.

This clonotype was seen a handful of times. The chain joins TRBV19 to TRBJ2-3, with TRBD2 identical over 7 bases. The CDR3 has 15 residues. Germline trimming cut 11 bases from V and 0 bases from J; bases unmatched to any gene: 11. Germline assignment: CDR1 LNHDA and CDR2 SQIVND (reference sequence). The CDR3 bases are TGTGCCTCGCGGGGGTCATACAGCAGCACAGATACGCAGTATTTT. This translates into CASRGSYSSTDTQYF.

This clonotype was picked up many times. The chain employs TRBV9 and TRBJ2-1; a weak D match, TRBD1 (6 bases). There are 15 residues in the CDR3. Germline V gene data show CDR1 as SGDLS and CDR2 as YYNGEE. The V end was cut by 0 bases, the J end by 6 bases, with 13 bases between. CDR3 amino acids: CASSVGGGSVNEQFF. Here the CDR3 DNA reads TGTGCCAGCAGCGTAGGTGGGGGCTCGGTCAATGAGCAGTTCTTC.

This clonotype was found a few times. The V call is TRBV20-1, the J call TRBJ2-2; 11 nucleotides agree with TRBD2. Germline CDR1 reads DFQATT; CDR2 reads SNEGSKA (reference sequence). CDR3 size: 15 residues. V gave up 5 bases and J gave up 6 bases; unmatched junction bases: 8. As DNA, the CDR3 is TGCAGTGCTTCCTCACTAGCGGGGGATGCCGGGGAGCTGTTTTTT. Amino acid sequence: CSASSLAGDAGELFF.

This clonotype was recorded many times. The V and J genes are TRBV29-1 and TRBJ2-1, with 11 bases aligning to TRBD1. This CDR3 region has 15 residues. Germline loops: CDR1 SQVTM, CDR2 ANQGSEA. J gave up 4 bases and V 0 bases, and 2 bases lay outside the gene matches. The CDR3 bases are TGCAGCGTTGAAGACTGGGACAGGGGGTACAATGAGCAGTTCTTC. Translating gives CSVEDWDRGYNEQFF.

A remark on this clonotype: This may arise from a read error, as a much more abundant clone is one base away. This rearrangement joins TRBV6-1 to TRBJ2-3, with D perhaps assigned TRBD1 or TRBD2 (5 bases each). Germline lookup yields CDR1 MNHNS and CDR2 SASEGT. V gave up 5 bases and J gave up 4 bases, with 22 bases separating them. The CDR3 sequence is 17 residues long. CDR3 sequence reads: CASSIDRDPLGADTQYF. CDR3 bases: TGTGCCAGCAGTATAGACCGGGACCCACTTGGGGCAGATACGCAGTATTTT.

This clonotype was seen many times. This chain joins TRBV24-1 and TRBJ1-2; D may be TRBD1 (6 bases). This CDR3 spans 13 amino acids. V lost 5 bases to trimming and J lost 4 bases, with 10 bases between them. From germline, CDR1 is KGHDR and CDR2 SFDVKD. The CDR3 nucleotides read TGTGCCACCAGTGGGGGGGGCGGCTATGGCTACACCTTC. Protein sequence: CATSGGGGYGYTF.

There are many counts of this clonotype. This CDR3 reads CASSPPPGTGGETGELFF. The CDR3, as DNA: TGCGCCAGCAGCCCGCCGCCCGGGACAGGGGGCGAGACCGGGGAGCTGTTTTTT. The chain has TRBV5-1 and TRBJ2-2, with TRBD1 matching over 12 bases. This CDR3 is 18 amino acids long. The ends lost 4 bases at V and 5 bases at J; junction bases unmatched: 12. Per the germline V gene, CDR1 is SGHRS and CDR2 is YFSETQ. Full variable domain (missing parts from reference TRBV5-1 and TRBJ2-2): KAGVTQTPRYLIKTRGQQVTLSCSPISGHRSVSWYQQTPGQGLQFLFEYFSETQRNKGNFPGRFSGRQFSNSRSEMNVSTLELGDSALYLCASSPPPGTGGETGELFFGEGSRLTVL.